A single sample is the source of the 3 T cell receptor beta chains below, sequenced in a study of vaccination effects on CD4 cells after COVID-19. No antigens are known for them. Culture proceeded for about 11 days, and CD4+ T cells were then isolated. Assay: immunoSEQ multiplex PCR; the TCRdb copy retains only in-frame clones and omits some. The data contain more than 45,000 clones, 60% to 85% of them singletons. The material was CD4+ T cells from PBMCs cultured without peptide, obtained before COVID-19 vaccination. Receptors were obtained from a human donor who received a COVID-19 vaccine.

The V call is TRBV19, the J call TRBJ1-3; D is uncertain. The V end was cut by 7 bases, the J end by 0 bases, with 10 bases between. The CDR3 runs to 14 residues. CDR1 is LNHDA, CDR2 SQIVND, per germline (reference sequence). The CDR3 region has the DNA TGTGCCAGTACATCCTGGAGCTCTGGAAACACCATATATTTT. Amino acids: CASTSWSSGNTIYF.

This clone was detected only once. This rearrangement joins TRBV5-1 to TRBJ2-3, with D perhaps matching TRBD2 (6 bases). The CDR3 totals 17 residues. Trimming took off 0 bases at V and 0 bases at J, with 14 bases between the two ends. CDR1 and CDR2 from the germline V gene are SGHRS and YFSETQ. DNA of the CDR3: TGCGCCAGCAGCTTGGCCCGGGACTCAACTAGCACAGATACGCAGTATTTT. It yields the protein CASSLARDSTSTDTQYF.

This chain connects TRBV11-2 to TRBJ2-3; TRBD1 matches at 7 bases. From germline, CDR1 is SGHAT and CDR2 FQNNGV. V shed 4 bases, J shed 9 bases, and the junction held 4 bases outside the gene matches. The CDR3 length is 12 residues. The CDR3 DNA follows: TGTGCCAGCAGCTACGACAGGGTAACGCAGTATTTT. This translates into CASSYDRVTQYF.